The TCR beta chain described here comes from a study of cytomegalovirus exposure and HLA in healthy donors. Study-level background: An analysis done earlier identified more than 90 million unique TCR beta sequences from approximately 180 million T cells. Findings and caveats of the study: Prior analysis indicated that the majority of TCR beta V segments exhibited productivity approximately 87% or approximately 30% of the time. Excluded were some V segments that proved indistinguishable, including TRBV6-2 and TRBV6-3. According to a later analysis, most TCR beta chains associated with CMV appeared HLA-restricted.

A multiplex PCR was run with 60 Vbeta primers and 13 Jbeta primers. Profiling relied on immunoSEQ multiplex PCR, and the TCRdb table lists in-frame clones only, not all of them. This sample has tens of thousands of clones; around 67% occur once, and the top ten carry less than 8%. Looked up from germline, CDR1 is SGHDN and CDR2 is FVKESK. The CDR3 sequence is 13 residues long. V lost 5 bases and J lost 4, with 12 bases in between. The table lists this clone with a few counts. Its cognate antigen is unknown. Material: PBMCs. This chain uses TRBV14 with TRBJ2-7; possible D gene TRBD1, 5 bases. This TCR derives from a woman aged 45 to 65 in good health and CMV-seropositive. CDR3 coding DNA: TGTGCCAGCAGCTACAGGAGCAATTACGAGCAGTACTTC. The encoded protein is CASSYRSNYEQYF.